This TCR beta chain was captured in a study of shared clonotypes between healthy human individuals. Study observations and caveats: All-four-donor shared clonotypes had higher generation probabilities than non-shared clonotypes did.

This clone was seen only a few times. Its antigen is as yet unknown. Deep level was the assay's run setting. Generated by immunoSEQ multiplex PCR, the TCRdb table keeps only in-frame clones and is missing some. The sample yields 1,100,000 or so clones, around three quarters seen once. Splitting of CD4+ cells produced CD45RA+ naive and CD45RA-negative memory subsets. The specimen was memory CD4+ T cells from PBMCs. Subset here: CD45RA-negative fraction. The source of this sequence is a man between 18 and 29 years old in good health. Some clones in this sample may be carry-over from other donors' samples.

CDR3 sequence reads: CASSQMNTEAFF. CDR3 nucleotide sequence: TGTGCCAGCAGCCAAATGAACACTGAAGCTTTCTTT. The gene calls are TRBV14 and TRBJ1-1; D uncertain. This CDR3 spans 12 amino acids. V was pared by 2 bases and J by 0 bases, with 1 base between. Germline V gene sequence: CDR1 SGHDN, CDR2 FVKESK.